The sample holds a few counts of the clone carrying this T cell receptor beta chain. The record originates from a study of neurological immune-mediated disorders. CDR1 and CDR2 (germline): KGHDR, SFDVKD. The trim removed 5 bases at V and 0 bases at J, leaving 3 bases unmatched. This CDR3 region has 15 residues. Sorted libraries came from roughly 1 million CD4+ or CD8+ T cells. The cDNA was synthesized by 5'RACE incorporating 10-nucleotide random UMIs. TCRdb reanalysed the 5' RACE reads using MiXCR and keeps one entry per CDR3 protein. The sample has roughly 48,000 distinct CDR3 sequences, 5.8% seen once.

This sequence originates from a woman between 18 and 29 years old with multiple sclerosis. The chain has TRBV24-1 and TRBJ2-1; 7 bases line up with TRBD2. The sample taken for sequencing was CD4+ T cells from blood. This CDR3 reads CATSVRGSSYNEQFF. CDR3 DNA: TGTGCCACCAGTGTGCGGGGGAGCTCCTACAATGAGCAGTTCTTC.